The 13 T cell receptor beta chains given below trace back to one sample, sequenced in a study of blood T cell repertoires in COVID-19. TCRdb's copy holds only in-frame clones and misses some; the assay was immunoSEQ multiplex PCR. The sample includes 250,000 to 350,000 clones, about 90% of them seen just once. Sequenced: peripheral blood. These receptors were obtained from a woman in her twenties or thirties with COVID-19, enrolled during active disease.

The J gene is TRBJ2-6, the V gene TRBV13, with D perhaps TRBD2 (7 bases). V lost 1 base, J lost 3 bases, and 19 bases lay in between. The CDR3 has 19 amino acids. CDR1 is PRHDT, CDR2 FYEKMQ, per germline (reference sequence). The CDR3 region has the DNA TGTGCCAGCAGCTTAGCCCCGAGCGGGGACATAATTGGGGCCAACGTCCTGACTTTC. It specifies CASSLAPSGDIIGANVLTF.

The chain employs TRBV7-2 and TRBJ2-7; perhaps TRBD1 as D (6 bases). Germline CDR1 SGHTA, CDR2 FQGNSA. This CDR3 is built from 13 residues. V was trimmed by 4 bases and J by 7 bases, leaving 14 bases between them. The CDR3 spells CASSSRQAMEQYF. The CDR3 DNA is TGTGCCAGCAGCTCCCGACAGGCTATGGAGCAGTACTTC.

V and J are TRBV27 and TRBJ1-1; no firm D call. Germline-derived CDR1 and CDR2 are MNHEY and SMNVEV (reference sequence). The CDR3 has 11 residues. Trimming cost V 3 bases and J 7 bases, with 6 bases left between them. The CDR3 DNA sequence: TGTGCCAGCAGTTTGGGCCATGAAGCTTTCTTT. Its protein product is CASSLGHEAFF.

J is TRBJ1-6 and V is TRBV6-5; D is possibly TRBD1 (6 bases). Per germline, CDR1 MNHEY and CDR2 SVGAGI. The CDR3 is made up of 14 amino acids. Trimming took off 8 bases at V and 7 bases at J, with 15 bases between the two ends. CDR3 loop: CASASNRENSPLHF. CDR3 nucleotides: TGTGCCAGCGCGTCAAACAGGGAGAATTCACCCCTCCACTTT.

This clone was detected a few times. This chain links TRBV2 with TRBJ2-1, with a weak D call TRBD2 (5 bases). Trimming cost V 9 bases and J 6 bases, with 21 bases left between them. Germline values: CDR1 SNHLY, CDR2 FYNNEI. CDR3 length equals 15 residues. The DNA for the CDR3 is TGTGCCAGTCTACGGGAAGGTCCCGGTTTCAATGAGCAGTTCTTC. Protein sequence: CASLREGPGFNEQFF.

The CDR3 bases are TGTGCCAGCAGTTTACAAGGAGCAGGGTCCTATAATTCACCCCTCCACTTT. As protein: CASSLQGAGSYNSPLHF. The rearrangement uses TRBV27 and TRBJ1-6, with D perhaps TRBD1 (5 bases). Germline CDR1 reads MNHEY; CDR2 reads SMNVEV (reference sequence). The CDR3 runs 17 residues. Trimming removed 2 bases from V and 1 base from J, with 12 bases in between.

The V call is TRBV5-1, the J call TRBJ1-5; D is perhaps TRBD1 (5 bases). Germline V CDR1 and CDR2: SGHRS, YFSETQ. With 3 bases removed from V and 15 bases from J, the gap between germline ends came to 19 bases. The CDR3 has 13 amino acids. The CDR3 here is CASSWSEDTRLHF. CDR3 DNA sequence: TGCGCCAGCAGCTGGTCCGAGGACACACGTTTGCATTTT.

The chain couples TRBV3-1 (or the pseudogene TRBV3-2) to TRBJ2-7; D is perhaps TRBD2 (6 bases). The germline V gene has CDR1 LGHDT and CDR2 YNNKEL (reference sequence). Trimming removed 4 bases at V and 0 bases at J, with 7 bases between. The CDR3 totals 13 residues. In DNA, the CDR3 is TGTGCCAGCAGCCGCGGGATCTCCTACGAGCAGTACTTC. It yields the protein CASSRGISYEQYF.

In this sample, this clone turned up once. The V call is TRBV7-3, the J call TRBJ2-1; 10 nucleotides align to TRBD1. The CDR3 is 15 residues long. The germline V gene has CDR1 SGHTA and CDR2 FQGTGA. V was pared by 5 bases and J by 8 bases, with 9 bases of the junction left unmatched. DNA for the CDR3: TGTGCCAGCAGCACGGGACAGGGGATTACGGATGAGCAGTTCTTC. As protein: CASSTGQGITDEQFF.

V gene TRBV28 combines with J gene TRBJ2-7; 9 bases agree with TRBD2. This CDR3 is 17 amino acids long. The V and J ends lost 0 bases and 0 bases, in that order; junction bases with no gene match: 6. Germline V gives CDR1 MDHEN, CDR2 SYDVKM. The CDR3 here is CASSLWASGKSSYEQYF. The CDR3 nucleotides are TGTGCCAGCAGTTTATGGGCTAGCGGGAAAAGCTCCTACGAGCAGTACTTC.

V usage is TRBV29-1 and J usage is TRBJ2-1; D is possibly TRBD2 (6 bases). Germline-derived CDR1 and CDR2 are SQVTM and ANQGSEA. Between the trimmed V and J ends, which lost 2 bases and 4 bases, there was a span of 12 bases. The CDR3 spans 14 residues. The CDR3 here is CSVEHGGVYNEQFF. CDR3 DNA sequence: TGCAGCGTTGAACACGGCGGGGTTTACAATGAGCAGTTCTTC.

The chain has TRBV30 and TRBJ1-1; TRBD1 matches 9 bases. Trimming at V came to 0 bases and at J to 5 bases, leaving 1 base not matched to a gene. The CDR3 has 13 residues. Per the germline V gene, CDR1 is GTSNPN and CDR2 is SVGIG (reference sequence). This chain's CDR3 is CAWSVGQGTEAFF. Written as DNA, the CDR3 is TGTGCCTGGAGTGTAGGACAGGGGACTGAAGCTTTCTTT.

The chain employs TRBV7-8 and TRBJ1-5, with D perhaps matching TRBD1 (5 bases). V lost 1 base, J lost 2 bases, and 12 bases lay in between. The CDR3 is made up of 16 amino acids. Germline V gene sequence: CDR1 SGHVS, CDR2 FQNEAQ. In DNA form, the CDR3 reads TGTGCCAGCAGCTTAGTTGCCGGGGGTCGCAATCAGCCCCAGCATTTT. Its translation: CASSLVAGGRNQPQHF.